The 24 T cell receptor beta chains given below trace back to one sample, sequenced in a study of cytomegalovirus exposure and HLA in healthy donors. The PCR was carried out with 60 Vbeta primers and 13 Jbeta primers. Assay used: immunoSEQ multiplex PCR; TCRdb lists only in-frame clones, some missing. Of tens of thousands of clones in the sample, around 73% were seen once. Sequenced: PBMCs. These receptors were taken from a woman between 35 and 50 years old in good health and CMV-seropositive.

The chain's CDR3 is CSIRDNFNQPQHF. In nucleotides, the CDR3 is TGCAGCATCCGGGACAATTTCAATCAGCCCCAGCATTTT. J is TRBJ1-5 and V is TRBV29-1; possibly TRBD1 for D (6 bases). Deletions cut 8 bases from V and 3 bases from J, with 14 bases between. The CDR3 is made up of 13 amino acids. Germline CDR1 and CDR2: SQVTM and ANQGSEA.

The chain joins TRBV19 to TRBJ1-2; D gene unclear. V shed 1 base and J shed 0 bases, with 9 bases lying between them. This CDR3 has 15 amino acids. The germline CDR1 and CDR2 sequences are LNHDA and SQIVND (reference sequence). CDR3 region: CASSIVAGSNYGYTF. CDR3 sequence (DNA): TGTGCCAGTAGTATAGTGGCAGGATCTAACTATGGCTACACCTTC.

The chain is built from TRBV9 and TRBJ1-1; 10 bases align to TRBD1. The CDR3 covers 15 residues. After removal of 3 bases from V and 0 bases from J, the junction contained 2 bases not matched to a gene. Germline CDR1 SGDLS, CDR2 YYNGEE. This chain's CDR3 is CASSGGQGLNTEAFF. CDR3 nucleotide sequence: TGTGCCAGCAGCGGGGGACAGGGGCTGAACACTGAAGCTTTCTTT.

The chain joins TRBV7-9 to TRBJ2-5, with D possibly matching TRBD1 (6 bases). CDR1 SEHNR and CDR2 FQNEAQ come from the germline V gene (reference sequence). V lost 5 bases to trimming and J lost 2 bases, with 18 bases between them. This CDR3 is 16 amino acids long. The chain's CDR3 is CASSPRQTGLQETQYF. The CDR3 DNA reads TGTGCCAGCAGCCCCCGGCAGACAGGCCTACAAGAGACCCAGTACTTC.

This sequence joins TRBV5-1 and TRBJ2-2; 8 nucleotides match TRBD2. This CDR3 has 17 amino acids. The germline V gene encodes CDR1 SGHRS and CDR2 YFSETQ. V trimming: 5 bases; J trimming: 0 bases; junction bases outside the gene matches: 9. CDR3 region: CASRFGAGDANTGELFF. The CDR3 bases are TGCGCCAGCAGGTTCGGAGCGGGGGACGCGAACACCGGGGAGCTGTTTTTT. The full variable domain, rest sourced from reference TRBV5-1 and TRBJ2-2, is KAGVTQTPRYLIKTRGQQVTLSCSPISGHRSVSWYQQTPGQGLQFLFEYFSETQRNKGNFPGRFSGRQFSNSRSEMNVSTLELGDSALYLCASRFGAGDANTGELFFGEGSRLTVL.

The V call is TRBV5-1, the J call TRBJ2-6, with D possibly matching TRBD1 (6 bases). The CDR3 runs 14 residues. V was clipped by 4 bases and J by 3 bases, with 8 bases between them. The germline CDR1 and CDR2 sequences are SGHRS and YFSETQ. CDR3 loop: CASSPDSGANVLTF. In DNA, the CDR3 is TGCGCCAGCAGCCCGGACAGTGGGGCCAACGTCCTGACTTTC.

The J gene is TRBJ1-2, the V gene TRBV4-1; TRBD1 matches at 7 bases. The junction had 7 bases not matched to a gene; V was cut back by 2 bases and J by 4 bases. The CDR3 is 15 residues long. Germline loops: CDR1 MGHRA, CDR2 YSYEKL. The CDR3 nucleotides read TGCGCCAGCAGCCAACATGCAGGACAGGTCTATGGCTACACCTTC. Protein product: CASSQHAGQVYGYTF.

J is TRBJ2-1 and V is TRBV28; 11 bases fit TRBD1. Germline CDR1 reads MDHEN; CDR2 reads SYDVKM. The CDR3 sequence is 15 residues long. The V segment lost 1 base and the J segment 8 bases; nucleotides outside the gene matches: 4. The CDR3 is CASSLLGQGADEQFF. Written as DNA, the CDR3 is TGTGCCAGCAGTTTATTAGGACAGGGGGCGGATGAGCAGTTCTTC.

This chain joins TRBV4-1 and TRBJ2-5, with a possible D match to TRBD2 (6 bases). The CDR3 has 14 residues. Trimming pared 0 bases from V and 6 bases from J, leaving 11 bases between. Germline loops: CDR1 MGHRA, CDR2 YSYEKL. The CDR3: CASSQDVAGQTQYF. The CDR3 DNA follows: TGCGCCAGCAGCCAAGATGTGGCGGGGCAGACCCAGTACTTC.

The V and J genes are TRBV6-5 and TRBJ1-2; D is ambiguous. CDR3 length: 13 amino acids. Trimming removed 0 bases at V and 7 bases at J, with 9 bases between. Looked up from germline, CDR1 is MNHEY and CDR2 is SVGAGI. The CDR3 DNA reads TGTGCCAGCAGTTACTCGCCGGGTGGTGGCTACACCTTC. Amino acids: CASSYSPGGGYTF.

The chain combines TRBV13 with TRBJ2-7; 9 bases match TRBD1. Germline-derived CDR1 and CDR2 are PRHDT and FYEKMQ (reference sequence). The CDR3 consists of 15 residues. Trimming at V came to 6 bases and at J to 5 bases, leaving 11 bases not matched to a gene. CDR3 sequence: CASSSPDRGVHEQYF. CDR3 nucleotides: TGTGCCAGCAGTTCACCGGACAGGGGCGTACACGAGCAGTACTTC.

The J gene is TRBJ1-1, the V gene TRBV5-1; D is perhaps TRBD1 (5 bases). V shed 0 bases and J shed 1 base, with 10 bases lying between them. Germline V gene lookup returns CDR1 SGHRS and CDR2 YFSETQ. This CDR3 comprises 15 residues. The CDR3 spells CASSLAGWGNTEAFF. Here the CDR3 DNA reads TGCGCCAGCAGCTTGGCAGGGTGGGGGAACACTGAAGCTTTCTTT. Based on the CDR3 plus reference TRBV5-1 and TRBJ1-1, the full variable domain is KAGVTQTPRYLIKTRGQQVTLSCSPISGHRSVSWYQQTPGQGLQFLFEYFSETQRNKGNFPGRFSGRQFSNSRSEMNVSTLELGDSALYLCASSLAGWGNTEAFFGQGTRLTVV.

The V and J genes are TRBV5-6 and TRBJ1-5; the match to TRBD1 covers 11 bases. Trimming cost V 4 bases and J 7 bases; bases outside gene matches: 7. Germline V gives CDR1 SGHDT, CDR2 YYEEEE. This CDR3 has 15 residues. The CDR3 DNA sequence: TGTGCCAGCAGCCCTGGGACAGGGGGAAACCAGCCCCAGCATTTT. This encodes CASSPGTGGNQPQHF.

This chain links TRBV6-5 with TRBJ1-1, with D hard to call. From germline, CDR1 is MNHEY and CDR2 SVGAGI. Trimming removed 4 bases at V and 3 bases at J, with 9 bases between. The CDR3 is 13 residues long. The CDR3 bases are TGTGCCAGCAGTTCTCAGTTTCACACTGAAGCTTTCTTT. It codes for CASSSQFHTEAFF.

The V call is TRBV7-2, the J call TRBJ1-1; D unresolved. The CDR3 covers 15 residues. Trimming stripped 5 bases from V and 5 bases from J, with 18 bases between. Germline lookup yields CDR1 SGHTA and CDR2 FQGNSA. CDR3 residues: CASSTDPALWTEAFF. The CDR3, as DNA: TGTGCCAGCAGCACAGACCCTGCGTTATGGACTGAAGCTTTCTTT.

V is TRBV28 and J is TRBJ1-5, with 7 bases fitting TRBD1. CDR3 length: 14 residues. J was trimmed by 5 bases and V by 4 bases; bases with no gene match: 5. The V gene's germline CDR1 is MDHEN and CDR2 SYDVKM. The CDR3 DNA is TGTGCCAGCAGTTCCGGACAGGAGTATCAGCCCCAGCATTTT. It is translated as CASSSGQEYQPQHF.

This chain joins TRBV28 and TRBJ1-6; possibly TRBD1 for D (6 bases). Trimming removed 8 bases at V and 3 bases at J, with 17 bases between. CDR3 length: 16 amino acids. Germline V gives CDR1 MDHEN, CDR2 SYDVKM. CDR3 amino acids: CASGTGMSLYNSPLHF. CDR3 DNA sequence: TGTGCCAGCGGCACAGGGATGAGCCTCTATAATTCACCCCTCCACTTT. Variable domain in full (rest from reference TRBV28 and TRBJ1-6): DVKVTQSSRYLVKRTGEKVFLECVQDMDHENMFWYRQDPGLGLRLIYFSYDVKMKEKGDIPEGYSVSREKKERFSLILESASTNQTSMYLCASGTGMSLYNSPLHFGNGTRLTVT.

The rearrangement uses TRBV13 and TRBJ1-2; D is unclear. V shed 0 bases and J shed 6 bases, with 8 bases lying between them. This CDR3 has 13 residues. CDR1 PRHDT and CDR2 FYEKMQ come from the germline V gene (reference sequence). CDR3 protein: CASSLGSSDGYTF. The CDR3 DNA follows: TGTGCCAGCAGCTTAGGGAGCAGCGATGGCTACACCTTC.

In this sample, this clone turned up once. The V call is TRBV6-5, the J call TRBJ1-1, with D possibly being TRBD1 (6 bases). This CDR3 spans 14 amino acids. Germline V gene lookup returns CDR1 MNHEY and CDR2 SVGAGI. V lost 6 bases and J lost 6, with 17 bases in between. The chain's CDR3 is CASSQGSHGSEAFF. The CDR3 DNA reads as TGTGCCAGCAGCCAGGGGTCCCATGGGTCTGAAGCTTTCTTT.

This rearrangement joins TRBV11-2 to TRBJ1-2, with unresolved D. The CDR3 length is 12 residues. Germline values: CDR1 SGHAT, CDR2 FQNNGV. Trimming removed 5 bases from V and 5 bases from J, with 9 bases in between. The CDR3 is CASSPRDYGYTF. In DNA form, the CDR3 reads TGTGCCAGCAGCCCCCGGGATTATGGCTACACCTTC. Full variable domain (missing parts from reference TRBV11-2 and TRBJ1-2): EAGVAQSPRYKIIEKRQSVAFWCNPISGHATLYWYQQILGQGPKLLIQFQNNGVVDDSQLPKDRFSAERLKGVDSTLKIQPAKLEDSAVYLCASSPRDYGYTFGSGTRLTVV.

The chain is built from TRBV28 and TRBJ2-3; a weak D match, TRBD2 (6 bases). The ends were cut back, 7 bases at V and 1 base at J, with 12 bases in the middle. Germline CDR1 reads MDHEN; CDR2 reads SYDVKM. CDR3 size: 14 residues. Here the CDR3 DNA reads TGTGCCAGCACCACCGGCGGGGGCACAGATACGCAGTATTTT. Its translation: CASTTGGGTDTQYF.

V and J are TRBV7-3 and TRBJ1-1; TRBD1 agrees at 7 bases. CDR3 length: 15 residues. The germline V gene encodes CDR1 SGHTA and CDR2 FQGTGA. V gave up 6 bases and J gave up 1 base; unmatched junction bases: 8. CDR3 sequence: CASRYTGVGNTEAFF. CDR3 bases: TGTGCCAGCAGATACACAGGGGTGGGGAACACTGAAGCTTTCTTT.

The V and J genes are TRBV19 and TRBJ1-4; 9 bases map to TRBD1. V lost 10 bases to trimming and J lost 7 bases; unmatched junction nucleotides: 4. Germline CDR1 is LNHDA and CDR2 is SQIVND (reference sequence). The CDR3 is 12 residues long. The DNA of the CDR3 is TGTGCCACGGGACAGGGAGTTGAAAAACTGTTTTTT. It specifies CATGQGVEKLFF.

The V call is TRBV5-5, the J call TRBJ2-1; D is possibly TRBD1 (6 bases). This CDR3 has 16 residues. Trimming took off 0 bases at V and 4 bases at J, with 14 bases between the two ends. In germline, CDR1 is SGHKS, CDR2 YYEKEE (reference sequence). The CDR3 DNA reads as TGTGCCAGCAGCTTGGGGACAGCTCTTTCGTACAATGAGCAGTTCTTC. It encodes CASSLGTALSYNEQFF.